This TCR beta chain was sequenced during a study of cytomegalovirus exposure and HLA in healthy donors. Researchers ran the PCR with 60 Vbeta and 13 Jbeta primers. The assay was immunoSEQ multiplex PCR, and TCRdb's table has in-frame clones only and misses some. The sample has around 140,000 clones; over 75% are singletons. CDR1 and CDR2 (germline): SGHTS, YDEGEE. Trimming cost V 0 bases and J 5 bases; bases outside gene matches: 8. The CDR3 runs to 16 residues. The sample taken for sequencing was PBMCs. The chain joins TRBV5-8 to TRBJ2-5; 9 bases are a match to TRBD2. This TCR was sampled from a man aged 35 to 55 in good health and CMV-seronegative. CDR3 amino acids: CASSLEGSGSGETQYF. DNA for the CDR3: TGTGCCAGCAGCTTGGAAGGTAGCGGGAGCGGGGAGACCCAGTACTTC.